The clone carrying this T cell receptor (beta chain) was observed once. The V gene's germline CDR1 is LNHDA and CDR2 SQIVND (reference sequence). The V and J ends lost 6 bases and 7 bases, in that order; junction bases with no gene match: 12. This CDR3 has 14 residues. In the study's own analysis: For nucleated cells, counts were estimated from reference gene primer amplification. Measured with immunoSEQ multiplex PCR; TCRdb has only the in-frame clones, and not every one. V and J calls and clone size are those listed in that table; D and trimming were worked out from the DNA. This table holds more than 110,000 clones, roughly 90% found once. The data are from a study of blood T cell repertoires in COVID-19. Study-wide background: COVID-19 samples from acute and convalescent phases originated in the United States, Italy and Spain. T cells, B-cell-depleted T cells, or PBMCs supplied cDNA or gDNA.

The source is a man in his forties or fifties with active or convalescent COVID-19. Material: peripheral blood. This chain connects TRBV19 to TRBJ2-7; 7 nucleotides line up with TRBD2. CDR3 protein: CASSRAKGLQEQYF. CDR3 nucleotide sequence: TGTGCCAGTAGCCGGGCGAAGGGACTACAGGAGCAGTACTTC.